The rows below give T cell receptor beta chains drawn from one sample of a study of T cell repertoires in cytomegalovirus infection. The antigens for these receptors are not known. From the reads, TCRdb called clonotypes with MiXCR, one entry per CDR3 protein. This table has about 180,000 distinct CDR3 sequences, less than 25% appearing once. This material consisted of CD8+ T cells from cultured PBMCs, taken from culture after CMV antigen stimulation. These receptors were taken from a human donor in good health (CMV status not recorded). Some clones in this sample may be carry-over from other donors' samples. CDR3s include the opening cysteine and the closing phenylalanine or tryptophan. The D gene is left open where the match is weak. Only part of the rows carry a size: once, few, many, or a class if the clone is expanded.

j_gene,v_gene,abundance,d_gene,CDR3nt,CDR3aa
TRBJ2-3,TRBV6-1,few,TRBD2,TGTGCCAGCAGTTTCCGAGCGGGGTCAGATACGCAGTATTTT,CASSFRAGSDTQYF
TRBJ2-1,TRBV11-1,-,-,TGTGCCAGCAGCCGAAGGTCCGGAAACCCCTACAATGAGCAGTTCTTC,CASSRRSGNPYNEQFF
TRBJ2-1,TRBV4-2,-,TRBD2,TGTGCCAGCAGCCAGGACGGCGCGGGGGGTAGCTCCTACAATGAGCAGTTCTTC,CASSQDGAGGSSYNEQFF
TRBJ1-1,TRBV7-2,-,-,TGTGCCAGCAGCTTACCCGTCGAGGGGCCTGAAGCTTTCTTT,CASSLPVEGPEAFF
TRBJ2-1,TRBV7-8,few,TRBD2,TGTGCCAGCAGCTTAGTTGTCCTAGCGGGGGGGCTTGAGTATGAGCAGTTCTTC,CASSLVVLAGGLEYEQFF
TRBJ2-5,TRBV7-2,few,TRBD2,TGTGCCAGCAGCTTAGCCCTAGCGGGGGGCCCTATCCAAGAGACCCAGTACTTC,CASSLALAGGPIQETQYF
TRBJ2-3,TRBV4-3,-,TRBD1,TGCGCCAGCAGCCCCGGGACAGGGGTTGCAGATACGCAGTATTTT,CASSPGTGVADTQYF
TRBJ2-1,TRBV5-5,few,TRBD1,TGTGCCAGCAGCAATCCTCGGGACAGCTACAATGAGCAGTTCTTC,CASSNPRDSYNEQFF
TRBJ1-1,TRBV7-9,few,-,TGTGCCAGCAGCTTAGCACAAGGGTTGGGCACTGAAGCTTTCTTT,CASSLAQGLGTEAFF
TRBJ1-1,TRBV27,-,TRBD1,TGTGCCAGCAGTCCGCCCGGGGCAGGGGGCAACACTGAAGCTTTCTTT,CASSPPGAGGNTEAFF
TRBJ2-3,TRBV18,many,TRBD1,TGTGCCAGCTCACCGCGTACAGGGGAAGTCCACACAGATACGCAGTATTTT,CASSPRTGEVHTDTQYF
TRBJ1-4,TRBV7-7,few,-,TGTGCCAGCAGCTTGTTCCCAGACAGGAATGAAAAACTGTTTTTT,CASSLFPDRNEKLFF
TRBJ1-3,TRBV20-1,few,-,TGCAGTGCAAGGGGAGATCGCGGAAACACCATATATTTT,CSARGDRGNTIYF
TRBJ1-1,TRBV10-3,few,TRBD1,TGTGCCATCAGTGACTCGACAGGGGTAGAGACTGAAGCTTTCTTT,CAISDSTGVETEAFF
TRBJ2-3,TRBV11-2,-,-,TGTGCCAGCAGCTTCCTGAGGTCGAGGAGAGATACGCAGTATTTT,CASSFLRSRRDTQYF
TRBJ1-1,TRBV6-2/TRBV6-3,many,-,TGTGCCAGCAGTTACGCGGTCGCAAGACAGGCAGGGCAAATGAACACTGAAGCTTTCTTT,CASSYAVARQAGQMNTEAFF
TRBJ2-1,TRBV6-2/TRBV6-3,-,-,TGTGCCAGCGGGTCAGTGATTCACAATGAGCAGTTCTTC,CASGSVIHNEQFF
TRBJ2-3,TRBV6-2/TRBV6-3,-,-,TGTGCCAGCAGTTACTCGGACCCAGATACGCAGTATTTT,CASSYSDPDTQYF
TRBJ1-2,TRBV29-1,-,-,TGCAGCGTTGAAGGACAGACTTCAAGCTATGGCTACACCTTC,CSVEGQTSSYGYTF